Following are 5 T cell receptor beta chains from one sample sequenced in a study of blood T cells in healthy people across ages. Then a second PCR, running about 6 to 12 cycles, was carried out with a sample-barcoded 5' primer and a J-beta primer mix. TCRdb re-derived calls from the 5' RACE reads in MiXCR, one entry per CDR3 protein. The sample lists over 1,500,000 distinct CDR3 sequences, 35% to 50% occurring once. Sequencing was done on a sample of blood. The receptors were sampled from a human donor in good health.

As concerns this clonotype: A read error is likely, as this CDR3 ends without the conserved phenylalanine or tryptophan. This chain links TRBV10-3 with TRBJ2-1, with 13 bases matching TRBD2. The CDR3 extends over 17 amino acids. Trimming cost V 5 bases and J 7 bases; bases outside gene matches: 11. Germline V gene sequence: CDR1 ENHRY, CDR2 SYGVKD. CDR3 DNA sequence: TGTGCCATCAGTTCACGCGCCGGGACTAGCGGGGCTAATGAGCAGTTCTTG. Translating gives CAISSRAGTSGANEQFL.

This clonotype was counted only a few times. This rearrangement joins TRBV30 to TRBJ2-3; maybe TRBD1 (6 bases). Germline CDR1 GTSNPN, CDR2 SVGIG (reference sequence). Trimming cost V 0 bases and J 14 bases, with 18 bases left between them. The CDR3 contains 13 residues. CDR3 amino acids: CAWSVLGQSKRYF. CDR3 nucleotide sequence: TGTGCCTGGAGTGTACTTGGACAGTCAAAGAGGTATTTT. Full variable domain (missing parts from reference TRBV30 and TRBJ2-3): SQTIHQWPATLVQPVGSPLSLECTVEGTSNPNLYWYRQAAGRGLQLLFYSVGIGQISSEVPQNLSASRPQDRQFILSSKKLLLSDSGFYLCAWSVLGQSKRYFGPGTRLTVL.

V gene TRBV6-1 combines with J gene TRBJ1-1; D may be TRBD1 (6 bases). Looked up from germline, CDR1 is MNHNS and CDR2 is SASEGT. Trimming removed 2 bases at V and 4 bases at J, with 14 bases between. The CDR3 spans 15 residues. CDR3 coding DNA: TGTGCCAGCAGTGAATGGACAGTCTTACCCACTGAAGCTTTCTTT. This encodes CASSEWTVLPTEAFF.

This clonotype showed up just a few times. This chain joins TRBV7-2 and TRBJ1-4, with D possibly being TRBD1 (6 bases). The CDR3 contains 14 residues. Trimming pared 3 bases from V and 5 bases from J, leaving 10 bases between. CDR1 is SGHTA, CDR2 FQGNSA, per germline. The chain's CDR3 is CASSFLQGNEKLFF. The CDR3 DNA reads TGTGCCAGCAGCTTTCTACAGGGAAATGAAAAACTGTTTTTT. The full variable domain, rest sourced from reference TRBV7-2 and TRBJ1-4, is GAGVSQSPSNKVTEKGKDVELRCDPISGHTALYWYRQSLGQGLEFLIYFQGNSAPDKSGLPSDRFSAERTGGSVSTLTIQRTQQEDSAVYLCASSFLQGNEKLFFGSGTQLSVL.

This rearrangement joins TRBV20-1 to TRBJ2-3; maybe TRBD1 (6 bases). This CDR3 has 15 amino acids. Looked up from germline, CDR1 is DFQATT and CDR2 is SNEGSKA (reference sequence). The germline V and J ends were trimmed by 4 bases and 6 bases, with 20 bases remaining between them. CDR3 coding DNA: TGCAGTGCTACGAACTTACAGGGTTCGACGGATACGCAGTATTTT. This codes for CSATNLQGSTDTQYF.